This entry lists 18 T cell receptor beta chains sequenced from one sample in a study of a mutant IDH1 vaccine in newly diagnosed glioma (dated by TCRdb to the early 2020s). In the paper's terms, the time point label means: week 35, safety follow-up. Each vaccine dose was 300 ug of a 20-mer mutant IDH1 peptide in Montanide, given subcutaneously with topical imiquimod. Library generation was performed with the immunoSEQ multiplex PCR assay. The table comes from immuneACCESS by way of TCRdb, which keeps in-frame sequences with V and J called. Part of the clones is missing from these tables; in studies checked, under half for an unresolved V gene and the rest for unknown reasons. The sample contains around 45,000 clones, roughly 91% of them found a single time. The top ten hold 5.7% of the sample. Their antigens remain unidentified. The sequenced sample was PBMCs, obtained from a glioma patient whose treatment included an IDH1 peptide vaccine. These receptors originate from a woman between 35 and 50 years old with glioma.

The CDR3: CAIGGIKDYGYTF. The CDR3 nucleotides are TGTGCCATCGGAGGGATAAAGGACTATGGCTACACCTTC. The V call is TRBV10-3, the J call TRBJ1-2, with unresolved D. CDR1 ENHRY and CDR2 SYGVKD come from the germline V gene. V was cut by 8 bases and J by 3 bases, with 13 bases left in between. This CDR3 contains 13 residues.

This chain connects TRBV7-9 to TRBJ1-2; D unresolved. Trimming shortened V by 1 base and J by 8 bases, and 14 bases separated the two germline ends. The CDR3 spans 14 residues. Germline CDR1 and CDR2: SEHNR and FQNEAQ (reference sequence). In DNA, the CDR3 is TGTGCCAGCAGCTTAGGGGAGGCAGGTCGAGGCTACACCTTC. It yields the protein CASSLGEAGRGYTF.

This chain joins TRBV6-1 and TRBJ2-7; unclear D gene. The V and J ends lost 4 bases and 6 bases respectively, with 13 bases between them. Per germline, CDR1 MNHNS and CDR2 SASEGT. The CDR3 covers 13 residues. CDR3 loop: CASSVSPHSEQYF. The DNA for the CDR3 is TGTGCCAGCAGTGTTAGCCCCCATTCCGAGCAGTACTTC.

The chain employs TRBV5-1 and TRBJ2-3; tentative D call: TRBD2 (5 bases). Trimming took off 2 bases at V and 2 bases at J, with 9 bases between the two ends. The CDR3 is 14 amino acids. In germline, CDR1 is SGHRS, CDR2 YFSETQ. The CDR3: CASSLPTNTDTQYF. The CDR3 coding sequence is TGCGCCAGCAGCTTACCGACTAACACAGATACGCAGTATTTT.

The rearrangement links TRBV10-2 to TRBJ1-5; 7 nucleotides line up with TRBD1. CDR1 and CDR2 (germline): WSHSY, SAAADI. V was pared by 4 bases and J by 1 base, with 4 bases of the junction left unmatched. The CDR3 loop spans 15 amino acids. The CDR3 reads CASSGQGRSNQPQHF. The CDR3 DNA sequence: TGCGCCAGCAGTGGACAGGGTAGGAGCAATCAGCCCCAGCATTTT.

The CDR3 reads CASSFDSGGRNTIYF. The DNA for the CDR3 is TGTGCCAGCAGCTTCGATTCAGGGGGGAGAAACACCATATATTTT. V is TRBV5-4 and J is TRBJ1-3; 7 bases agree with TRBD1. V gave up 2 bases and J gave up 5 bases; unmatched junction bases: 7. This CDR3 contains 15 residues. Germline CDR1 reads SGHNT; CDR2 reads YYREEE (reference sequence). Based on the CDR3 plus reference TRBV5-4 and TRBJ1-3, the full variable domain is ETGVTQSPTHLIKTRGQQVTLRCSSQSGHNTVSWYQQALGQGPQFIFQYYREEENGRGNFPPRFSGLQFPNYSSELNVNALELDDSALYLCASSFDSGGRNTIYFGEGSWLTVV.

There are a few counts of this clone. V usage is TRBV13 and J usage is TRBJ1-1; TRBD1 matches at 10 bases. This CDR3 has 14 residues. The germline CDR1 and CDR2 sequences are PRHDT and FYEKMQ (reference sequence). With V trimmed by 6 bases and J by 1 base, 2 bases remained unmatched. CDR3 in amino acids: CASSDRGQNTEAFF. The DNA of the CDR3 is TGTGCCAGCAGTGACAGGGGGCAGAACACTGAAGCTTTCTTT.

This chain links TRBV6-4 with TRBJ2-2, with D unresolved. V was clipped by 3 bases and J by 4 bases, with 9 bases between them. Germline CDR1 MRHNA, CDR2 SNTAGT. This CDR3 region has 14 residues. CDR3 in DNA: TGTGCCAGCAGTGATAACAGTCTCACCGGGGAGCTGTTTTTT. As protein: CASSDNSLTGELFF.

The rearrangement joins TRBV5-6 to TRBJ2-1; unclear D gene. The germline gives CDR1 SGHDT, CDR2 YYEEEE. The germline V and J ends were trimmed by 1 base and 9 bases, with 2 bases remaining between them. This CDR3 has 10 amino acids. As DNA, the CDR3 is TGTGCCAGCAGCTTGTGTGAGCAGTTCTTC. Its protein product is CASSLCEQFF.

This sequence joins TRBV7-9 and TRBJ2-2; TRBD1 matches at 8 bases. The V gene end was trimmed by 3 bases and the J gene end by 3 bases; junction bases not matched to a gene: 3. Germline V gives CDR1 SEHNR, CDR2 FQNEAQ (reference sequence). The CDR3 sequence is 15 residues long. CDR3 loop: CASSFETGDTGELFF. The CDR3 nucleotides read TGTGCCAGCAGCTTTGAGACAGGGGACACCGGGGAGCTGTTTTTT.

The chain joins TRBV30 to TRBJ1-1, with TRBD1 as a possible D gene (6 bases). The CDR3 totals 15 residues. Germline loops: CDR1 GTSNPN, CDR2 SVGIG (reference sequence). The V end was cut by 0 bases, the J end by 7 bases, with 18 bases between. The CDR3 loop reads CAWSVYPGAQGEAFF. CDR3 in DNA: TGTGCCTGGAGTGTTTATCCAGGGGCGCAGGGTGAAGCTTTCTTT.

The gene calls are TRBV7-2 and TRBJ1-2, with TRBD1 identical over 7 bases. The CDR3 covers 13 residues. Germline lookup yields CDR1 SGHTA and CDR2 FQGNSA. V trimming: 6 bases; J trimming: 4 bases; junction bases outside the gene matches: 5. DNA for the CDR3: TGTGCCAGCAGTAGTGACAGGGCCTATGGCTACACCTTC. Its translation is CASSSDRAYGYTF. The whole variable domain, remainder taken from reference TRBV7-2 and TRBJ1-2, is GAGVSQSPSNKVTEKGKDVELRCDPISGHTALYWYRQSLGQGLEFLIYFQGNSAPDKSGLPSDRFSAERTGGSVSTLTIQRTQQEDSAVYLCASSSDRAYGYTFGSGTRLTVV.

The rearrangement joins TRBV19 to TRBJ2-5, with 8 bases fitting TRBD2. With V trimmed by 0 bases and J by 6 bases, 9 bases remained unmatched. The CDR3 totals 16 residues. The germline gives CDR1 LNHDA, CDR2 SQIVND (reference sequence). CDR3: CASSIDGAGAEKTQYF. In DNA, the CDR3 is TGTGCCAGTAGTATAGATGGAGCGGGAGCCGAGAAGACCCAGTACTTC.

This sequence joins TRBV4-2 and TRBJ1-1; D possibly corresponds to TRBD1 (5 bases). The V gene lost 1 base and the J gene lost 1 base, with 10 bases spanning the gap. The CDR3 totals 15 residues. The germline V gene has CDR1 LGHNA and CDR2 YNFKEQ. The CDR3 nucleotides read TGTGCCAGCAGCCAAGGGCGGGGCCAGAACACTGAAGCTTTCTTT. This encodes CASSQGRGQNTEAFF.

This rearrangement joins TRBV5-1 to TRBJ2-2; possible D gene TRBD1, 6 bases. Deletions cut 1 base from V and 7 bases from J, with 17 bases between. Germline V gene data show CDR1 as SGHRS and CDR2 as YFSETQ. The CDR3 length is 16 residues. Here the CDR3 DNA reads TGCGCCAGCAGCTTGTCGCTGTGGGACAAAAACGGGGAGCTGTTTTTT. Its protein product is CASSLSLWDKNGELFF.

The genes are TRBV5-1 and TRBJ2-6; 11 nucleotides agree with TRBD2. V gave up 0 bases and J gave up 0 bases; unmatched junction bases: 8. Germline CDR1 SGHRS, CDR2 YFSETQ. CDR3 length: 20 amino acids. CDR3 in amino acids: CASSLVLAGVLSSGANVLTF. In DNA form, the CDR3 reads TGCGCCAGCAGCTTGGTACTAGCGGGGGTCCTAAGCTCTGGGGCCAACGTCCTGACTTTC.

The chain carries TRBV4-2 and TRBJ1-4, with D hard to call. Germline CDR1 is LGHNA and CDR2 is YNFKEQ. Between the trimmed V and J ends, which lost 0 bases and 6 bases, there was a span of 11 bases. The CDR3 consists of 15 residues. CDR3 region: CASSQERGGDEKLFF. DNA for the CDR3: TGTGCCAGCAGCCAAGAGCGGGGAGGAGATGAAAAACTGTTTTTT.

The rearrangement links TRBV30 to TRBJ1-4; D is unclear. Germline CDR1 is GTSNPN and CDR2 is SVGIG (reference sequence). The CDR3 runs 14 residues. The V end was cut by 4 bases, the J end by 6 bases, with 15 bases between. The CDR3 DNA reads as TGTGCCTGGATTGGATCTTCGGGCGATGAAAAACTGTTTTTT. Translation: CAWIGSSGDEKLFF.